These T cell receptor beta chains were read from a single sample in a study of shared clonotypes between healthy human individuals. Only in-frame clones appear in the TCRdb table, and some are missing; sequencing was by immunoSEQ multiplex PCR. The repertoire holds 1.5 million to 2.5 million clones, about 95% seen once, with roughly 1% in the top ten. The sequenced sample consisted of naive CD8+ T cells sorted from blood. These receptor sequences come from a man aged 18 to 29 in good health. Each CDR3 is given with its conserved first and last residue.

cdr3_aa: CAWDGTGLSDTQYF
j_call: TRBJ2-3
v_call: TRBV30

cdr3_aa: CASSQISGVEQFF
j_call: TRBJ2-1
v_call: TRBV4-1

cdr3_aa: CASSRRDGTNEGLFF
j_call: TRBJ1-4
v_call: TRBV4-3

cdr3_aa: CAWSRTSPLDEQFF
j_call: TRBJ2-1
v_call: TRBV30

cdr3_aa: CASSQATTFYEQYF
j_call: TRBJ2-7
v_call: TRBV4-1

cdr3_aa: CASSLGSGGLETQYF
j_call: TRBJ2-5
v_call: TRBV5-5

cdr3_aa: CASSPGGGILTIYF
j_call: TRBJ1-3
v_call: TRBV7-6

cdr3_aa: CASSVTPTYEQYF
j_call: TRBJ2-7
v_call: TRBV9

cdr3_aa: CASSPGQSGHEQYF
j_call: TRBJ2-7
v_call: TRBV7-4

cdr3_aa: CASSLTGESNQPQHF
j_call: TRBJ1-5
v_call: TRBV2

cdr3_aa: CASSLALGTAYEQYF
j_call: TRBJ2-7
v_call: TRBV11-2

cdr3_aa: CASSFTRAYSPLHF
j_call: TRBJ1-6
v_call: TRBV7-2

cdr3_aa: CASSSALPRAYNSPLHF
j_call: TRBJ1-6
v_call: TRBV5-4

cdr3_aa: CASSEIRGEETQYF
j_call: TRBJ2-5
v_call: TRBV2

cdr3_aa: CASSQGAAGSDSPLHF
j_call: TRBJ1-6
v_call: TRBV4-1

cdr3_aa: CASSLKISIGAVTYEQYF
j_call: TRBJ2-7
v_call: TRBV5-5

cdr3_aa: CAWSFGTGELFF
j_call: TRBJ2-2
v_call: TRBV30

cdr3_aa: CASSYGSQETQYF
j_call: TRBJ2-5
v_call: TRBV5-6

cdr3_aa: CASSVDTSRSYEQYF
j_call: TRBJ2-7
v_call: TRBV5-8

cdr3_aa: CASSYAGQVMNTEAFF
j_call: TRBJ1-1
v_call: TRBV6-5

cdr3_aa: CASSLRQGIETQYF
j_call: TRBJ2-5
v_call: TRBV28

cdr3_aa: CASSLDRGNEQYF
j_call: TRBJ2-7
v_call: TRBV5-1